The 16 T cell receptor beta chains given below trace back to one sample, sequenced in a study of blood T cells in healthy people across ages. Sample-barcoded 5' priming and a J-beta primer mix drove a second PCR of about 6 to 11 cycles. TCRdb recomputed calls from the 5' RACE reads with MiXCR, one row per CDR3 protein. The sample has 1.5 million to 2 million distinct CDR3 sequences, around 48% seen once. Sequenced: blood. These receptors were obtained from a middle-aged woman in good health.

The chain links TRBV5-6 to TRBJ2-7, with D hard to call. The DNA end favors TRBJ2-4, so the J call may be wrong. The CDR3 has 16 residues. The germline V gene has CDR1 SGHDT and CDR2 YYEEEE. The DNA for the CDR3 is TGTGCCAGCAGCTTGTATACTCTAATTGACAAAAACATTCAGTACTTC. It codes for CASSLYTLIDKNIQYF.

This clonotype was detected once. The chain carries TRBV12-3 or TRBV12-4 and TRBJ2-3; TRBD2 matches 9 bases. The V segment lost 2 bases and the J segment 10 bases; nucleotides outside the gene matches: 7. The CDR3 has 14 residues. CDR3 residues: CASSLRTSAEAQYF. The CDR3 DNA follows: TGTGCCAGCAGTTTAAGGACTAGCGCAGAGGCGCAGTATTTT.

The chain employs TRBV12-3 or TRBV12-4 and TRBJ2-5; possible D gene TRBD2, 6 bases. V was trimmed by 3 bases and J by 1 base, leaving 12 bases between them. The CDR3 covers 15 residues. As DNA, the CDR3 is TGTGCCAGCAGTTTCGATGGGGGGAGCCAAGAGACCCAGTACTTC. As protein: CASSFDGGSQETQYF.

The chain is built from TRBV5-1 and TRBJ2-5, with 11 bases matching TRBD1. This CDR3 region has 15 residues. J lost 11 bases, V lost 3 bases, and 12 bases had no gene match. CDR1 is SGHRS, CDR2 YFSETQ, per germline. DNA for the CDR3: TGCGCCAGCAGCTCGGGACAGGGGGGCGGCAATGAGCAGTACTTC. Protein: CASSSGQGGGNEQYF. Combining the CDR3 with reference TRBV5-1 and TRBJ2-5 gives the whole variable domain KAGVTQTPRYLIKTRGQQVTLSCSPISGHRSVSWYQQTPGQGLQFLFEYFSETQRNKGNFPGRFSGRQFSNSRSEMNVSTLELGDSALYLCASSSGQGGGNEQYFGPGTRLLVL.

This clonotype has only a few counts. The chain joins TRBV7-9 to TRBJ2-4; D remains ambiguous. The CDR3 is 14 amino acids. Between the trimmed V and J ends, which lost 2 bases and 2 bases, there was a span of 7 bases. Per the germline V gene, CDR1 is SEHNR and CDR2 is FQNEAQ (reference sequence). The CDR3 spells CASSLKGPKNIQYF. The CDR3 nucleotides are TGTGCCAGCAGCTTAAAGGGCCCCAAAAACATTCAGTACTTC.

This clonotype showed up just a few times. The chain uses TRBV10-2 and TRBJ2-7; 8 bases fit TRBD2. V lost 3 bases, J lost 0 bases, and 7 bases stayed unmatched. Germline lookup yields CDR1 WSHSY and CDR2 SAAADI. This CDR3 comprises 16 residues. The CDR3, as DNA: TGCGCCAGCAGTGACGCCGGGACTAGAAGCTCCTACGAGCAGTACTTC. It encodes CASSDAGTRSSYEQYF.

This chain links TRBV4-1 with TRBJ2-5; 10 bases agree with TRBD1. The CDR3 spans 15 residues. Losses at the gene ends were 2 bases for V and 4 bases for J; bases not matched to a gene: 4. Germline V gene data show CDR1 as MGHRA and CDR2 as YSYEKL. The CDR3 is CASSQLGQGLETQYF. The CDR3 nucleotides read TGCGCCAGCAGCCAACTGGGACAGGGGTTAGAGACCCAGTACTTC.

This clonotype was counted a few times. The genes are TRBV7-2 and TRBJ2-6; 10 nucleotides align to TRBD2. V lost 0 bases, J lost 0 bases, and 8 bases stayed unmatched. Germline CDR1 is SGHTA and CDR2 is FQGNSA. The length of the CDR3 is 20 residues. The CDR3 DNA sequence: TGTGCCAGCAGCTTAGCGATCCTAGCGGGGGTATCCTCTGGGGCCAACGTCCTGACTTTC. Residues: CASSLAILAGVSSGANVLTF.

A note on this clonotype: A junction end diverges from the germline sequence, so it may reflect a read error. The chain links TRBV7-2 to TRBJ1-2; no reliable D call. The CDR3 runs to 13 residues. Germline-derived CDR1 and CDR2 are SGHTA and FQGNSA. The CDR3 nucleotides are TGTGCCAGCAGCTTGTCAGGAAACTATGGCTGCACCTTC. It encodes CASSLSGNYGCTF.

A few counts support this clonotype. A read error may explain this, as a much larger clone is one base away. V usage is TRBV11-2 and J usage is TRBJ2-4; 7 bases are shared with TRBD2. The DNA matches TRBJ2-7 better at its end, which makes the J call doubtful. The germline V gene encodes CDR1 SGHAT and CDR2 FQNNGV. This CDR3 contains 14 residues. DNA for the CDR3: TGTGCCAGCAGCTTTGCAGTAGCGGGCTACGAGCAGTACTTC. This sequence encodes CASSFAVAGYEQYF.

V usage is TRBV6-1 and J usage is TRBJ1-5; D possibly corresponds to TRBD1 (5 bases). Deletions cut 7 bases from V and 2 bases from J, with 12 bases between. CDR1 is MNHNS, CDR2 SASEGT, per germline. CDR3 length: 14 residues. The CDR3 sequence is CASTQGYGNQPQHF. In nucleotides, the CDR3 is TGTGCCAGCACCCAGGGTTACGGCAATCAGCCCCAGCATTTT.

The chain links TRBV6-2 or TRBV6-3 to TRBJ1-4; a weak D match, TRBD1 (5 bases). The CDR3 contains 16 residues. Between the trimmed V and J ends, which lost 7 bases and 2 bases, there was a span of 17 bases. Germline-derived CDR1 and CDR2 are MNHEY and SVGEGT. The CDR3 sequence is CASTDEAGETNEKLFF. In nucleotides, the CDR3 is TGTGCCAGCACCGACGAGGCGGGGGAGACTAATGAAAAACTGTTTTTT.

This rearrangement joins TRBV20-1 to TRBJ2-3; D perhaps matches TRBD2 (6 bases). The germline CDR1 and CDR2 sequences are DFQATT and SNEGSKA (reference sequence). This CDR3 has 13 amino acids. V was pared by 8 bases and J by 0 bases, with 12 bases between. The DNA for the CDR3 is TGCAGTCTGGCGGGATTTAGCACAGATACGCAGTATTTT. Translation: CSLAGFSTDTQYF.

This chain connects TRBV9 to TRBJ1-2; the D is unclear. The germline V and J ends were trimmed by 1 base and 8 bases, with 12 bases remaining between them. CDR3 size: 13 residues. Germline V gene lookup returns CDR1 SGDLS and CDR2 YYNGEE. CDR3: CASSVRGAQGYTF. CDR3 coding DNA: TGTGCCAGCAGCGTACGAGGCGCGCAAGGCTACACCTTC.

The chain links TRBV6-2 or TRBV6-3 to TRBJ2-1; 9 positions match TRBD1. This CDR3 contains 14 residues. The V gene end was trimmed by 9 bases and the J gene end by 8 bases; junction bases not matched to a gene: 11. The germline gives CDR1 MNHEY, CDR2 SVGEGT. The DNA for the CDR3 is TGTGCCAGTTCCGGGACAGGGCTTCTTGATGAGCAGTTCTTC. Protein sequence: CASSGTGLLDEQFF.

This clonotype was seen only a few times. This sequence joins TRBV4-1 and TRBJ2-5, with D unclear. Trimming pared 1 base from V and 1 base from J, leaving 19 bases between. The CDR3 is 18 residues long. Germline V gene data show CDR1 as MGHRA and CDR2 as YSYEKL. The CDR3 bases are TGCGCCAGCAGCCAAGGATTGATGAGTCAGGCTACCCAAGAGACCCAGTACTTC. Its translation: CASSQGLMSQATQETQYF.